This T cell receptor (beta chain) was sequenced during a study of graft-versus-host responses after intestinal transplantation. Background on the study: Every recipient had anti-thymocyte globulin induction and 2 to 4 years of tacrolimus plus steroids. General study points: Allografts carried high graft-versus-host to host-versus-graft clonal ratios in patients having graft-donor T cell macrochimerism. Peak circulating GvH clone levels tracked with early post-transplant HvG declines. The marrow of recipients harbored GvH clones, and ileum or blood showed some of them first.

Assay used: immunoSEQ multiplex PCR; TCRdb lists only in-frame clones, some missing. This table holds 30,000 to 45,000 clones, around 86% found once. The CDR3 totals 13 residues. V was clipped by 3 bases and J by 7 bases; unmatched bases: 6. Germline lookup yields CDR1 MDHEN and CDR2 SYDVKM. Turning to this clone: Its antigen is currently unknown.

The genes are TRBV28 and TRBJ2-7; 7 nucleotides line up with TRBD2. This sequence originates from a human patient who received an intestinal transplant, so some T cells may come from the graft donor. The sample was PBMCs, taken roughly 1,000 days after transplant. The CDR3 coding sequence is TGTGCCAGCAGTTTTCAGCGGGAAAGTGAGCAGTACTTC. It is translated as CASSFQRESEQYF.